This entry is about one TCR beta chain. In the source study's methods: Reference gene primers were amplified, and this amplification served to estimate nucleated cell counts. The table came from immunoSEQ multiplex PCR; TCRdb's copy has only in-frame clones and leaves some out. V and J calls and clone size are copied from that table; D and trimming were computed from the DNA. The sample shows about 170,000 clones, roughly four fifths of them seen only once. This sample stems from a study of blood T cell repertoires in COVID-19. Study-level information: COVID-19 samples from acute and convalescent phases originated in the United States, Italy and Spain. T cells, B-cell-depleted T cells, or PBMCs provided the cDNA or gDNA that served as material.

V was shortened by 0 bases and J by 2 bases, with 18 bases between the two germline ends. Germline-derived CDR1 and CDR2 are SGDLS and YYNGEE. The CDR3 spans 17 residues. The TCR originated in a man in his forties who had recovered from COVID-19. This chain uses TRBV9 with TRBJ2-7, with D possibly matching TRBD2 (6 bases). Input material: peripheral blood. Here the CDR3 DNA reads TGTGCCAGCAGCGTAGGATCCCGGGGAGGCCCGCCCTACGAGCAGTACTTC. Translated: CASSVGSRGGPPYEQYF.